This passage covers 6 T cell receptor beta chains from one sample sequenced in a study of radiation and T cells in renal cell carcinoma. As to time point: baseline pretreatment blood. Treatment meaning: 15 Gy SBRT to primary tumor, nephrectomy 4 weeks later. Assay used: immunoSEQ multiplex PCR; TCRdb lists only in-frame clones, some missing. Here the sample spans 90,000 to 100,000 clones, 86% being singletons. Source: blood, taken from a patient whose treatment included radiotherapy and nephrectomy. The receptors derive from a man aged 50-59 years with renal cell carcinoma.

This clone was detected once. This chain connects TRBV30 to TRBJ2-2; D ambiguous. V lost 0 bases and J lost 1, with 15 bases in between. CDR3 size: 17 residues. Looked up from germline, CDR1 is GTSNPN and CDR2 is SVGIG (reference sequence). This CDR3 reads CAWSVVSQVLNTGELFF. The CDR3 DNA reads TGTGCCTGGAGTGTAGTTAGTCAGGTTTTGAACACCGGGGAGCTGTTTTTT.

V and J are TRBV2 and TRBJ2-1, with 13 positions matching TRBD2. The germline CDR1 and CDR2 sequences are SNHLY and FYNNEI. The CDR3 consists of 14 residues. The J segment lost 7 bases and the V segment lost 7 bases, leaving 4 bases of the junction unmatched. CDR3 sequence (DNA): TGTGCCAGCACCAGGACTAGCGGGAGAAATGAGCAGTTCTTC. Amino acid sequence: CASTRTSGRNEQFF. Based on the CDR3 plus reference TRBV2 and TRBJ2-1, the full variable domain is EPEVTQTPSHQVTQMGQEVILRCVPISNHLYFYWYRQILGQKVEFLVSFYNNEISEKSEIFDDQFSVERPDGSNFTLKIRSTKLEDSAMYFCASTRTSGRNEQFFGPGTRLTVL.

The rearrangement joins TRBV5-1 to TRBJ2-7, with 14 bases identical to TRBD2. Germline lookup yields CDR1 SGHRS and CDR2 YFSETQ. The CDR3 covers 15 residues. J lost 3 bases, V lost 4 bases, and 3 bases had no gene match. In DNA form, the CDR3 reads TGCGCCAGCAGCGACGGGACTAGCGGGGGCTACGAGCAGTACTTC. Translated: CASSDGTSGGYEQYF.

J is TRBJ2-7 and V is TRBV19, with D perhaps matching TRBD1 (7 bases). V lost 4 bases and J 1 base, leaving 11 bases between the germline ends. The CDR3 has 14 amino acids. From germline, CDR1 is LNHDA and CDR2 SQIVND (reference sequence). The CDR3 region has the DNA TGTGCCAGTAGTAGCGGGACAGAGTCCTACGAGCAGTACTTC. Protein sequence: CASSSGTESYEQYF.

The CDR3 region is CASSQLSGDQPQHF. In DNA, the CDR3 is TGTGCCAGCAGCCAACTGTCGGGGGATCAGCCCCAGCATTTT. The chain links TRBV6-5 to TRBJ1-5, with a possible D match to TRBD1 (5 bases). The CDR3 is made up of 14 amino acids. Germline values: CDR1 MNHEY, CDR2 SVGAGI. V lost 6 bases and J 5 bases, leaving 14 bases between the germline ends.

V and J are TRBV19 and TRBJ1-2; D is perhaps TRBD1 (6 bases). The CDR3 length is 18 residues. Between the trimmed V and J ends, which lost 2 bases and 2 bases, there was a span of 21 bases. CDR1 is LNHDA, CDR2 SQIVND, per germline (reference sequence). The CDR3 spells CASSISRFATQGNYGYTF. In DNA form, the CDR3 reads TGTGCCAGTAGTATATCTCGGTTCGCCACACAGGGAAACTATGGCTACACCTTC.